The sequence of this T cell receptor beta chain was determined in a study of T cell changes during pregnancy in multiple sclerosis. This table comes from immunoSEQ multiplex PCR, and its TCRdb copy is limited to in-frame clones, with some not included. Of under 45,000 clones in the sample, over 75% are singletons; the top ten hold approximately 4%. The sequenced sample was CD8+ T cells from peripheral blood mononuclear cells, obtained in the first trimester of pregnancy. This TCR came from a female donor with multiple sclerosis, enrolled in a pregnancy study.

In nucleotides, the CDR3 is TGTGCCACCAGGACAGGGGAAACCGGGGAGCTGTTTTTT. Translated, it gives CATRTGETGELFF. V gene TRBV15 combines with J gene TRBJ2-2; 8 bases agree with TRBD1. V lost 6 bases and J lost 5; bases outside the gene matches: 2. The CDR3 is 13 residues long. CDR1 is LNHNV and CDR2 is YYDKDF in the germline V gene (reference sequence).